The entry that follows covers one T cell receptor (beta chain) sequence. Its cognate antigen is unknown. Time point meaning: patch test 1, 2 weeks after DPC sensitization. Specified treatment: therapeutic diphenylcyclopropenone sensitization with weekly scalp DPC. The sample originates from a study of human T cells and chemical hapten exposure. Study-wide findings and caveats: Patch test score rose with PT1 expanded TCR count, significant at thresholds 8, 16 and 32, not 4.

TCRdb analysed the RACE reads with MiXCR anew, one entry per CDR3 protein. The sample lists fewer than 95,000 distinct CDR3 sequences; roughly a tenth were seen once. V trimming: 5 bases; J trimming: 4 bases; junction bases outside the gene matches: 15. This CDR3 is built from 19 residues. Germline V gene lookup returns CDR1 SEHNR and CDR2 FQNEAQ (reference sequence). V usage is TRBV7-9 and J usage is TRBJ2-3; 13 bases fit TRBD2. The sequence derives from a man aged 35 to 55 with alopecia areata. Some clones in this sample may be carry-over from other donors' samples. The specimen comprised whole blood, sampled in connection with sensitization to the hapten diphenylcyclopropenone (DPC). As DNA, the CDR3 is TGTGCCAGCAGCCAATACCCTTGGACTAGCGGGAGTTCCGCAGATACGCAGTATTTT. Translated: CASSQYPWTSGSSADTQYF.